A selection of T cell receptor beta chains follows, all from one sample in a study of response to subunit inactivated influenza vaccine. From the RT-PCR reads, TCRdb called clonotypes with MiXCR, one entry per CDR3 protein. Of around 320,000 distinct CDR3 sequences in the sample, around 22% were seen once. The sequenced sample was PBMCs from blood, obtained 21 months after vaccination. The receptors here all came from a man aged 50 to 69 who received an inactivated influenza vaccine. Both conserved end residues are part of each CDR3. A D gene is named only where the DNA matches it firmly. Where a row states a size, it is once, few, many or the class of an expanded clone; other rows omit it.

TRBD1,many,TRBV6-2/TRBV6-3,TRBJ1-1,TGTGCCAGCAGTTACTCCGACTTTAGTCAGGGGGGCACTGAAGCTTTCTTT,CASSYSDFSQGGTEAFF
.,.,TRBV5-6,TRBJ2-3,TGTGCCAGCAGCACGGACTATTACACAGATACGCAGTATTTT,CASSTDYYTDTQYF
.,.,TRBV7-9,TRBJ1-2,TGTGCCAGCAGAAATTACAGGGTACAATCCTATGGCTACACCTTC,CASRNYRVQSYGYTF
.,few,TRBV5-1,TRBJ2-2,TGCGCCAGCAGCTTGTATCCAAACACCGGGGAGCTGTTTTTT,CASSLYPNTGELFF
TRBD1,.,TRBV30,TRBJ1-2,TGTGCCTGGAGCCGTGGACAGGAAGACTATGGCTACACCTTC,CAWSRGQEDYGYTF
.,.,TRBV20-1,TRBJ2-3,TGCAGTGCTCGGTGGCCTCCTGCGCAGTATTTT,CSARWPPAQYF
.,.,TRBV27,TRBJ2-1,TGTGCCAGCAGTTTTGGTGTGTCCGAGGGGGACAATGAGCAGTTCTTC,CASSFGVSEGDNEQFF
TRBD1,.,TRBV29-1,TRBJ2-4,TGCAGCGCGGCCGACAGGGGTGACATTCAGTACTTC,CSAADRGDIQYF
.,.,TRBV4-3,TRBJ1-4,TGCGCCAGCAGCCATTCACCGACTAATGAAAAACTGTTTTTT,CASSHSPTNEKLFF
.,few,TRBV12-3/TRBV12-4,TRBJ2-4,TGTGCCAGCAGCAACTATCCTCAAGCCAAAAACATTCAGTACTTC,CASSNYPQAKNIQYF
TRBD1,many,TRBV12-3/TRBV12-4,TRBJ1-2,TGTGCCAGCAGTTCGGGACAGGGGACCTATGGCTACACCTTC,CASSSGQGTYGYTF
.,.,TRBV29-1,TRBJ1-1,TGCAGCGTTGGGCCCGGGGACACTGAAGCTTTCTTT,CSVGPGDTEAFF
.,.,TRBV7-2,TRBJ1-2,TGTGCCAGCAGCCCTTTTAGTGTTGGGCTATATGGCTACACCTTC,CASSPFSVGLYGYTF
.,.,TRBV7-9,TRBJ1-3,TGTGCCAGCAGCCCTAGACAGTCCGCCTCTGGAAACACCATATATTTT,CASSPRQSASGNTIYF